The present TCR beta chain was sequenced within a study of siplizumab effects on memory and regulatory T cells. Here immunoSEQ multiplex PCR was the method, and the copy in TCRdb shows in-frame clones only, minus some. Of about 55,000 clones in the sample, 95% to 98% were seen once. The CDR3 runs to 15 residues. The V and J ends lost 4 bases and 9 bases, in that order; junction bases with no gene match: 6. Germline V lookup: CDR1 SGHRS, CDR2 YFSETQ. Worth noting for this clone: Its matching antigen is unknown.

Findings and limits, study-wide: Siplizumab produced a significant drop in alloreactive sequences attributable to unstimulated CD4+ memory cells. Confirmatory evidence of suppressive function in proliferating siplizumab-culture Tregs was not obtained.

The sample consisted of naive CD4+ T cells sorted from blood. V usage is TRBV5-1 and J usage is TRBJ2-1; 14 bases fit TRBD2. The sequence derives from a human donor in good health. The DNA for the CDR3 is TGCGCCAGCAGCGAGGGACTAGCGGGAGTAGGTGAGCAGTTCTTC. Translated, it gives CASSEGLAGVGEQFF. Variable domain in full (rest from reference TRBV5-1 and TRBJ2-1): KAGVTQTPRYLIKTRGQQVTLSCSPISGHRSVSWYQQTPGQGLQFLFEYFSETQRNKGNFPGRFSGRQFSNSRSEMNVSTLELGDSALYLCASSEGLAGVGEQFFGPGTRLTVL.